These 26 T cell receptor beta chains originate from one sample sequenced in a study of CXCR3-negative and CXCR3-positive naive CD8 T cells. In preparing the TRB cDNA libraries, 5' RACE with UMI labels was used. TCRdb reprocessed the 5' RACE reads, keeping one entry per CDR3 protein, no DNA. This listing includes about 56,000 distinct CDR3 sequences. Sequencing used memory CD8+ T cells from blood. The receptors here all came from a human donor in good health. Some clones in this sample may be carry-over from other donors' samples.

V is TRBV29-1 and J is TRBJ2-7; TCRdb calls TRBD1, which cannot be checked without DNA. The CDR3 contains 17 residues. Germline V lookup: CDR1 SQVTM, CDR2 ANQGSEA. The CDR3 reads CSVEDRRTGAASYEQYF.

The chain recombines TRBV20-1 with TRBJ2-5. Germline CDR1 and CDR2: DFQATT and SNEGSKA (reference sequence). This CDR3 contains 14 residues. Here the CDR3 reads CSARDIQHQGTQYF.

The chain carries TRBV9 and TRBJ2-7; the D call of TRBD1 rests on TCRdb alone, since no DNA is present to check it. CDR3 length: 15 residues. The V gene's germline CDR1 is SGDLS and CDR2 YYNGEE. CDR3 sequence reads: CASSARSGDLNEQYF.

This chain uses TRBV5-6 with TRBJ2-3; TCRdb lists TRBD1, though no DNA is available to test this call. Germline CDR1 reads SGHDT; CDR2 reads YYEEEE. This CDR3 spans 12 amino acids. The CDR3 loop reads CASSRTGDTQYF.

The chain combines TRBV7-2 with TRBJ2-7; the TCRdb D gene call, TRBD1, has no DNA to confirm it. This CDR3 is 14 amino acids long. Germline values: CDR1 SGHTA, CDR2 FQGNSA. CDR3 loop: CASSPAGQDFEQYF. The whole variable domain, filled in from reference TRBV7-2 and TRBJ2-7, reads GAGVSQSPSNKVTEKGKDVELRCDPISGHTALYWYRQSLGQGLEFLIYFQGNSAPDKSGLPSDRFSAERTGGSVSTLTIQRTQQEDSAVYLCASSPAGQDFEQYFGPGTRLTVT.

V usage is TRBV29-1 and J usage is TRBJ2-2; TCRdb lists TRBD1, though no DNA is available to test this call. Germline lookup yields CDR1 SQVTM and CDR2 ANQGSEA. This CDR3 comprises 13 residues. The CDR3 sequence is CSVWGVHTGELFF.

The gene calls are TRBV20-1 and TRBJ1-1. This CDR3 region has 12 residues. Germline values: CDR1 DFQATT, CDR2 SNEGSKA (reference sequence). The CDR3 here is CSATDRNTEAFF.

This chain uses TRBV25-1 with TRBJ2-3; TCRdb returns TRBD1, unconfirmable since there is no DNA. Germline values: CDR1 MGHDK, CDR2 SYGVNS. This CDR3 has 17 amino acids. The CDR3 protein is CASSEYSGGGSTDTQYF.

The CDR3: CATSSEELTAEAFF. The chain uses TRBV15 and TRBJ1-1. Germline-derived CDR1 and CDR2 are LNHNV and YYDKDF (reference sequence). The CDR3 has 14 residues.

The chain has TRBV7-2 and TRBJ2-5. The CDR3 has 15 amino acids. The germline gives CDR1 SGHTA, CDR2 FQGNSA. CDR3 protein: CASSLSGVAQETQYF.

The gene calls are TRBV15 and TRBJ1-1; without DNA, the TCRdb call of TRBD1 cannot be checked. The CDR3 has 15 residues. Germline assignment: CDR1 LNHNV and CDR2 YYDKDF (reference sequence). The CDR3 loop reads CATSRETGLNTEAFF.

The CDR3 loop reads CASSQGFTGNTGELFF. The J gene is TRBJ2-2, the V gene TRBV3-1; TCRdb's D call of TRBD1 is untestable without DNA. The CDR3 loop spans 16 amino acids. The germline V gene has CDR1 LGHDT and CDR2 YNNKEL (reference sequence).

The chain combines TRBV6-5 with TRBJ1-1. Germline V gene sequence: CDR1 MNHEY, CDR2 SVGAGI. CDR3 length: 12 amino acids. Here the CDR3 reads CASSYRNSEAFF.

The J gene is TRBJ2-1, the V gene TRBV4-3; with no DNA, the TCRdb D assignment of TRBD1 cannot be verified. Looked up from germline, CDR1 is LGHNA and CDR2 is YSLEER. The CDR3 is 13 residues long. The CDR3 reads CASSQGGTGRQFF.

This chain links TRBV4-2 with TRBJ2-7; the TRBD2 assignment by TCRdb is unverifiable without DNA. Germline CDR1 reads LGHNA; CDR2 reads YNFKEQ. CDR3 length: 16 residues. The CDR3 spells CASSQAHGGPAYEQYF.

CDR3 sequence: CASSPAGGGYEQYF. V gene TRBV3-1 combines with J gene TRBJ2-7; absent DNA, TCRdb's TRBD2 call cannot be checked. The CDR3 extends over 14 amino acids. CDR1 LGHDT and CDR2 YNNKEL come from the germline V gene (reference sequence).

The chain carries TRBV6-6 and TRBJ2-1; lacking DNA, the TRBD1 call made by TCRdb goes unchecked. Per the germline V gene, CDR1 is MNHNY and CDR2 is SVGAGI (reference sequence). This CDR3 region has 12 residues. The chain's CDR3 is CASSWDRNEQFF.

The chain recombines TRBV9 with TRBJ1-1. From germline, CDR1 is SGDLS and CDR2 YYNGEE. The CDR3 consists of 16 residues. The CDR3 sequence is CASSPGRVGPNTEAFF.

The chain uses TRBV3-1 and TRBJ2-1; TCRdb indicates TRBD2, and absent DNA this call remains unverified. There are 13 residues in the CDR3. Germline V CDR1 and CDR2: LGHDT, YNNKEL (reference sequence). This CDR3 is CAVGGGHYNEQFF.

CDR3: CASSRTGTPNSPLHF. The genes are TRBV11-2 and TRBJ1-6; without DNA, the TCRdb call of TRBD1 cannot be checked. The CDR3 sequence is 15 residues long. CDR1 SGHAT and CDR2 FQNNGV come from the germline V gene.

The chain employs TRBV28 and TRBJ2-1. The CDR3 covers 13 residues. CDR1 is MDHEN and CDR2 is SYDVKM in the germline V gene. CDR3 loop: CASSFITYNEQFF.

The gene calls are TRBV10-1 and TRBJ1-1. The germline V gene encodes CDR1 WNHNN and CDR2 SYGVQD (reference sequence). The CDR3 contains 14 residues. The CDR3 protein is CASSESLLDTEAFF.

The chain uses TRBV28 and TRBJ1-2; TCRdb designates TRBD1, a call that cannot be tested without DNA. The germline V gene has CDR1 MDHEN and CDR2 SYDVKM. CDR3 size: 14 residues. CDR3 sequence: CASSQQGVGYGYTF.

This chain connects TRBV7-3 to TRBJ1-4; TCRdb lists TRBD1, though no DNA is available to test this call. The V gene's germline CDR1 is SGHTA and CDR2 FQGTGA. The CDR3 runs 15 residues. The chain's CDR3 is CASSLMGDPNEKLFF.

The rearrangement joins TRBV12-5 to TRBJ2-1; the TRBD2 assignment by TCRdb is unverifiable without DNA. CDR3 length equals 18 residues. Germline loops: CDR1 LGHNT, CDR2 FRNRAP. CDR3: CASGLVWDSGGAYNEQFF.

The rearrangement uses TRBV5-1 and TRBJ2-1; the D gene TCRdb calls, TRBD1, cannot be checked with no DNA. Germline lookup yields CDR1 SGHRS and CDR2 YFSETQ. The CDR3 spans 12 residues. The CDR3 sequence is CASTYTGNEQFF.